This entry lists 8 T cell receptor beta chains sequenced from one sample in a study of OX40 agonist ivuxolimab in advanced cancers. The receptor library was made with the immunoSEQ multiplex PCR assay. TCRdb re-hosts the immuneACCESS table, in-frame sequences only. Its copies lack some clones; in the studies checked, an unresolved V gene accounts for under half of them, and the cause for the rest is not known. The sample table lists tens of thousands of clones, 83% of them with a count of one. 8% to 9% of the sample comes from the top ten. This specimen consisted of CD4+ or CD8+ T cells sorted from blood, obtained in a trial of the OX40 agonist ivuxolimab. Receptors were obtained from an adult with an advanced solid tumor such as melanoma, head and neck, liver or kidney cancer.

The chain employs TRBV10-3 and TRBJ2-3; 15 bases line up with TRBD2. After removal of 6 bases from V and 4 bases from J, the junction contained 5 bases not matched to a gene. This CDR3 spans 16 amino acids. The germline CDR1 and CDR2 sequences are ENHRY and SYGVKD. The CDR3 is CAISSGLAGGSDTQYF. CDR3 bases: TGTGCCATCAGCTCCGGACTAGCGGGGGGGTCAGATACGCAGTATTTT.

This chain uses TRBV5-6 with TRBJ1-1, with 8 bases identical to TRBD1. Germline V lookup: CDR1 SGHDT, CDR2 YYEEEE. This CDR3 has 14 amino acids. V shed 4 bases, J shed 6 bases, and the junction held 8 bases outside the gene matches. This CDR3 is CASSIDRGLPEAFF. As DNA, the CDR3 is TGTGCCAGCAGCATTGACAGGGGTTTGCCTGAAGCTTTCTTT.

This clone is classed as medium-sized (0.01 to 0.1%). The V and J genes are TRBV10-3 and TRBJ2-5; 9 nucleotides agree with TRBD1. The V gene end was trimmed by 0 bases and the J gene end by 5 bases; junction bases not matched to a gene: 4. The CDR3 loop spans 15 amino acids. Germline loops: CDR1 ENHRY, CDR2 SYGVKD. CDR3 DNA: TGTGCCATCAGTGAGTCTGACAGGGGGTGGGAGACCCAGTACTTC. It specifies CAISESDRGWETQYF.

V and J are TRBV7-9 and TRBJ1-4, with 10 bases matching TRBD1. The CDR3 runs 14 residues. After removal of 7 bases from V and 7 bases from J, the junction contained 6 bases not matched to a gene. From germline, CDR1 is SEHNR and CDR2 FQNEAQ (reference sequence). This chain's CDR3 is CASTGTGDGEKLFF. CDR3 DNA sequence: TGTGCCAGCACCGGGACAGGGGACGGTGAAAAACTGTTTTTT. Using reference TRBV7-9 and TRBJ1-4 for the parts outside the CDR3, the full variable domain is DTGVSQNPRHKITKRGQNVTFRCDPISEHNRLYWYRQTLGQGPEFLTYFQNEAQLEKSRLLSDRFSAERPKGSFSTLEIQRTEQGDSAMYLCASTGTGDGEKLFFGSGTQLSVL.

This chain joins TRBV13 and TRBJ2-2, with D maybe TRBD2 (5 bases). Trimming pared 1 base from V and 10 bases from J, leaving 13 bases between. Germline V CDR1 and CDR2: PRHDT, FYEKMQ (reference sequence). The CDR3 spans 14 residues. The CDR3 region is CASSLVGSSLELFF. The DNA of the CDR3 is TGTGCCAGCAGCTTAGTTGGGTCTAGCCTGGAGCTGTTTTTT.

By frequency in the sample, this clone is medium-sized (0.01 to 0.1%). The chain links TRBV6-4 to TRBJ2-5; 8 nucleotides agree with TRBD2. This CDR3 is built from 12 residues. From germline, CDR1 is MRHNA and CDR2 SNTAGT. J gave up 4 bases and V 5 bases, and 0 bases lay outside the gene matches. The CDR3 coding sequence is TGTGCCAGCAGTAGCGGGGGAGAGACCCAGTACTTC. It encodes CASSSGGETQYF.

This rearrangement joins TRBV6-6 to TRBJ1-4; D not resolved. V lost 0 bases, J lost 0 bases, and 8 bases lay in between. Per germline, CDR1 MNHNY and CDR2 SVGAGI (reference sequence). The CDR3 spans 16 residues. The CDR3 DNA follows: TGTGCCAGCAGTTACTCGGGCGGGGCAACTAATGAAAAACTGTTTTTT. This translates into CASSYSGGATNEKLFF.

This chain uses TRBV6-5 with TRBJ1-2; no clear D gene. Trimming left V 2 bases short and J 2 bases short, with 9 bases between. The CDR3 sequence is 14 residues long. Germline loops: CDR1 MNHEY, CDR2 SVGAGI. In DNA, the CDR3 is TGTGCCAGCAGTTACGGAGCAACCAACTATGGCTACACCTTC. Protein product: CASSYGATNYGYTF.